This passage covers 13 T cell receptor beta chains from one sample sequenced in a study of CD8+CD57+ T cells in acquired aplastic anemia. CD8+CD57+ cell expansion, shown by flow cytometry, had occurred in the patients selected for sequencing. The use of genomic DNA as template underpinned the TCR beta VDJ and CDR3 profiling. TCRdb reprocessed the reads with MiXCR, giving one entry per CDR3 protein. The profile shows over 150,000 distinct CDR3 sequences, 48% of them singletons. The specimen sequenced was sorted CD4+, CD8+, or CD8+CD57+ T cells (not recorded which) from PBMCs. The receptors derive from a human donor with aplastic anemia.

This clonotype was picked up many times. This rearrangement joins TRBV3-1 to TRBJ1-5; no firm D call. V lost 1 base and J 10 bases, leaving 2 bases between the germline ends. Germline CDR1 is LGHDT and CDR2 is YNNKEL (reference sequence). The CDR3 runs 10 residues. The CDR3 here is CASSQVPQHF. CDR3 DNA sequence: TGTGCCAGCAGCCAAGTTCCCCAGCATTTT.

The gene calls are TRBV4-1 and TRBJ2-1, with 8 bases lining up with TRBD1. The CDR3 is 15 amino acids. Germline CDR1 reads MGHRA; CDR2 reads YSYEKL. J gave up 4 bases and V 1 base, and 3 bases lay outside the gene matches. The CDR3 DNA reads TGCGCCAGCAGCCAAGGCAGGGGGCATTACAATGAGCAGTTCTTC. It translates to CASSQGRGHYNEQFF.

CDR3 nucleotide sequence: TGTGCCAGCAGCCAACAAGGGGGGGGCTACTCCTACAATGAGCAGTTCTTC. Residues: CASSQQGGGYSYNEQFF. The V and J genes are TRBV4-2 and TRBJ2-1; possibly TRBD2 for D (7 bases). Deletions cut 2 bases from V and 0 bases from J, with 14 bases between. Germline CDR1 is LGHNA and CDR2 is YNFKEQ. The CDR3 totals 17 residues.

J is TRBJ1-2 and V is TRBV24-1, with D hard to call. Trimming took 4 bases from V and 5 from J, leaving 13 bases between them. The germline V gene has CDR1 KGHDR and CDR2 SFDVKD. CDR3 length equals 14 residues. The CDR3 spells CATSDPRGTYGYTF. CDR3 nucleotides: TGTGCCACCAGTGACCCCCGCGGCACGTATGGCTACACCTTC.

Many counts were recorded for this clonotype. The chain employs TRBV12-3 or TRBV12-4 and TRBJ1-1; D may be TRBD1 (5 bases). This CDR3 contains 15 residues. Trimming removed 8 bases at V and 2 bases at J, with 18 bases between. CDR3 in DNA: TGTGCCAGCGGACCCCCTGAGGGACTCAACACTGAAGCTTTCTTT. Translating gives CASGPPEGLNTEAFF.

As to this clonotype: Lacking the conserved final phenylalanine or tryptophan, this CDR3 likely reflects a read error. The DNA is left out, because the CDR3 cannot be placed on it with certainty; the CDR3 is given as TCRdb lists it. The CDR3 sequence: CASSFRRS. This chain joins TRBV2 and TRBJ1-6. The CDR3 numbers 8 amino acids, ends counted. Germline CDR1 reads SNHLY; CDR2 reads FYNNEI.

There are many counts of this clonotype. The rearrangement joins TRBV3-1 to TRBJ2-7, with no clear D. Germline-derived CDR1 and CDR2 are LGHDT and YNNKEL (reference sequence). The CDR3 length is 13 residues. The ends were cut back, 1 base at V and 2 bases at J, with 6 bases in the middle. CDR3 sequence reads: CASSQGVPYEQYF. For the CDR3, the DNA is TGTGCCAGCAGCCAAGGCGTCCCCTACGAGCAGTACTTC.

This clonotype was counted at least ten times. As DNA, the CDR3 is TGTGCCAGTAGTATGGGATCAGGGTTTCAGCCCCAGCATTTT. Amino acid sequence: CASSMGSGFQPQHF. The chain couples TRBV19 to TRBJ1-5, with D perhaps TRBD1 (5 bases). This CDR3 comprises 14 residues. CDR1 and CDR2 (germline): LNHDA, SQIVND (reference sequence). Trimming removed 3 bases from V and 6 bases from J, with 12 bases in between.

For the CDR3, the DNA is TGTGCCAGCAGCTTCCCGCGGGGCAGGGCCGAAGGTGATACGCAGTATTTT. As protein: CASSFPRGRAEGDTQYF. The J gene is TRBJ2-3, the V gene TRBV11-1; a weak D match, TRBD2 (6 bases). Deletions cut 3 bases from V and 6 bases from J, with 22 bases between. Germline V CDR1 and CDR2: SGHAT, FQDESV (reference sequence). The CDR3 loop spans 17 amino acids.

This chain joins TRBV2 and TRBJ2-5, with 7 bases aligning to TRBD1. The J segment lost 5 bases and the V segment lost 6 bases, leaving 12 bases of the junction unmatched. Per germline, CDR1 SNHLY and CDR2 FYNNEI. The length of the CDR3 is 15 residues. This CDR3 reads CASSHYRGWWETQYF. The CDR3 DNA reads TGTGCCAGCAGCCACTACAGGGGTTGGTGGGAGACCCAGTACTTC.

The chain recombines TRBV20-1 with TRBJ2-7; D uncertain. V lost 6 bases, J lost 1 base, and 16 bases lay in between. Germline V gene lookup returns CDR1 DFQATT and CDR2 SNEGSKA (reference sequence). CDR3 length: 14 residues. The CDR3 reads CSASSVSISYEQYF. The CDR3, as DNA: TGCAGTGCCAGCAGTGTGTCCATTTCCTACGAGCAGTACTTC.

Notes on this clonotype: Without the conserved terminal phenylalanine or tryptophan, this CDR3 likely stems from a read error. It is unclear where the CDR3 begins or ends on the DNA, so no DNA is shown, and the CDR3 is as TCRdb lists it. This chain connects TRBV19 to TRBJ2-7; the table calls TRBD1, which could not be checked here. Ends included, the CDR3 has 8 residues. Germline loops: CDR1 LNHDA, CDR2 SQIVND (reference sequence). Here the CDR3 reads CASSIWRQ.

The rearrangement links TRBV24-1 to TRBJ1-1; no definite D call. Looked up from germline, CDR1 is KGHDR and CDR2 is SFDVKD. Trimming pared 12 bases from V and 0 bases from J, leaving 10 bases between. The CDR3 totals 12 residues. The CDR3 DNA reads as TGTGCCTGGATCGGCATGAACACTGAAGCTTTCTTT. Translation: CAWIGMNTEAFF.